This entry lists 7 T cell receptor delta chains sequenced from one sample in a study of γδ T cells in repeated Plasmodium falciparum infection. Flow sorting of PBMC yielded separate Vgamma9/Vdelta2+ and Vdelta2-negative gammadelta T cell populations for bulk repertoire analysis. TCRdb fed the multiplex PCR reads to CATT. There are approximately 93,000 delta-chain clones in the sample; approximately 0.96% occur only once, and around a tenth lies in the top ten. The sequencing sample was made of gamma-delta T cells from blood. Receptors originate from a pool of human donors (malaria-infected and uninfected, not separated).

Only a few counts were recorded for this clone. TCRdb lists the protein of a much larger clone for this DNA, which differs at residue 12, so this is likely a read error; the protein given here is translated from the DNA itself. The V gene corresponds to TRDV1; no J gene was called; TRDD3 is the table's D call and was not checked against the DNA. Germline V lookup: CDR1 TSWWSYY, CDR2 QGS. The CDR3 loop spans 14 amino acids. The CDR3 protein is CALLGDTGFDKPIF. CDR3 DNA sequence: TGTGCTCTCCTGGGGGATACCGGCTTCGATAAACCCATCTTT.

This clone showed up just a few times. This likely reflects a read error, since a far larger clone is one base away. This same CDR3 is encoded by further DNA sequences in the sample. No call exists for the J gene, whereas the V gene is TRDV2; the listed D gene, TRDD3, was not tested against the DNA. The CDR3 length is 17 residues. The V gene's germline CDR1 is GEAIGNYY and CDR2 EKD. In nucleotides, the CDR3 is TGTGCCTGTGACACCGCAGGTGCGGGGGAAGACACCGATAAACTCATCTTC. Translated, it gives CACDTAGAGEDTDKLIF.

Of note for this clone: The protein in TCRdb stems from a much larger clone and differs at residue 15 from this DNA's translation, likely a read error; here the protein is translated from the DNA. The genes are TRDV1 and TRDJ1; 9 positions agree with TRDD3. Since TCRdb gives no J gene, matching the DNA to germline was used here to assign it. The germline V gene encodes CDR1 TSWWSYY and CDR2 QGS. CDR3 size: 19 residues. The ends lost 0 bases at V and 7 bases at J; junction bases unmatched: 18. CDR3 protein: CALGELSGYGGIPHGKLIF. The CDR3 coding sequence is TGTGCTCTTGGGGAACTATCCGGCTACGGGGGGATACCCCACGGTAAACTCATCTTT.

Concerning this clone: The TCRdb protein, from a much larger clone, departs from this DNA's translation at residue 7, likely by read error; the protein shown derives from the DNA. The chain couples TRDV2 to TRDJ3, with 9 nucleotides matching TRDD3. The J gene comes from matching the DNA to germline here; TCRdb lacks it. The germline V gene has CDR1 GEAIGNYY and CDR2 EKD. The V segment lost 0 bases and the J segment 0 bases; nucleotides outside the gene matches: 14. The CDR3 is 22 residues long. The CDR3 DNA reads as TGTGCCTGTGACACCGTCACCGCAAGGGGATACGAGAGCTCCTGGGACACCCGACAGATGTTTTTC. Protein product: CACDTVTARGYESSWDTRQMFF.

About this clone itself: The protein TCRdb lists belongs to a much larger clone and differs from this DNA's translation at residue 10, which points to a read error; the protein shown is made from the DNA. The CDR3 coding sequence is TGTGCCTGTCGAAGTACTGGGGGACCAAAAACCGATAAACTCATCTTT. Its protein product is CACRSTGGPKTDKLIF. This chain connects TRDV2 to TRDJ1; 9 nucleotides align to TRDD3. Here the J gene was assigned by germline matching of the DNA, as TCRdb has none. The V segment lost 6 bases and the J segment 2 bases; nucleotides outside the gene matches: 12. The CDR3 runs 16 residues. Germline CDR1 reads GEAIGNYY; CDR2 reads EKD.

A word on this clone: A read error is likely here: a far larger clone is one base away. This specimen includes other DNA sequences encoding the same CDR3. The V gene is TRDV2, the J gene TRDJ1, with 7 bases that match TRDD3. Germline-derived CDR1 and CDR2 are GEAIGNYY and EKD. This CDR3 region has 15 residues. This CDR3 reads CACDTKGDPGGKLIF. CDR3 nucleotides: TGCGCCTGTGACACGAAGGGGGATCCTGGCGGTAAACTCATCTTT.

This clone was detected only a few times. A far larger clone is a single base away, which makes a read error likely. Additional DNA sequences in this sample encode the identical CDR3. The chain has TRDV1 and TRDJ3; 7 positions agree with TRDD3. V lost 2 bases, J lost 0 bases, and 19 bases stayed unmatched. This CDR3 contains 23 residues. Germline loops: CDR1 TSWWSYY, CDR2 QGS. The CDR3 here is CALGESANDWGIPSSWDTRQMFF. The CDR3 region has the DNA TGTGCTCTTGGGGAATCGGCGAACGACTGGGGAATACCGAGCTCCTGGGACACCCGACAGATGTTTTTC.